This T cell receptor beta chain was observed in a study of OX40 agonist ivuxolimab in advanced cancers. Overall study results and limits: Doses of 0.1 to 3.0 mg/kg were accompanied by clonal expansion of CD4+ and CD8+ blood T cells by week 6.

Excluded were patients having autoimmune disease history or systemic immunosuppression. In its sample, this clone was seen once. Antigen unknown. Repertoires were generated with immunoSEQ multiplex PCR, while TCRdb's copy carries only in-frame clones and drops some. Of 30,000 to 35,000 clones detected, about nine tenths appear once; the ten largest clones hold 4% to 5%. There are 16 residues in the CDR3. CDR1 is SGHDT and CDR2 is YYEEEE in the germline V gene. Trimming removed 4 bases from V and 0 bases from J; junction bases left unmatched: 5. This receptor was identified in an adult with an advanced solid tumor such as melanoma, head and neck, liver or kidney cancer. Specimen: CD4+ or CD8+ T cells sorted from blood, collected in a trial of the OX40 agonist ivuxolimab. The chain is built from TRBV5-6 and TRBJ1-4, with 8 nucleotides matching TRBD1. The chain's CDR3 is CASSGDRLTTNEKLFF. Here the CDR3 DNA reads TGTGCCAGCAGCGGGGACAGGTTAACAACTAATGAAAAACTGTTTTTT.